The source of this TCR beta chain is a study of shared clonotypes between healthy human individuals. Samples underwent the assay at deep level. Produced via immunoSEQ multiplex PCR; TCRdb's table is partial and in-frame only. Among 2 million or so clones listed, over 85% were seen once. CDR3 length: 14 residues. Trimming took off 6 bases at V and 1 base at J, with 9 bases between the two ends. The germline V gene encodes CDR1 KGHSH and CDR2 LQKENI. Concerning this clone itself: The sample carries other DNA sequences with the same CDR3.

The receptor's source is a man between 18 and 35 years old in good health. The V call is TRBV18, the J call TRBJ2-2; no definite D call. The specimen was naive CD4+ T cells sorted from blood. Subset indicated: CD45RA+ positively selected. CDR3 residues: CASSITGNTGELFF. In nucleotides, the CDR3 is TGTGCCAGCTCCATAACGGGGAACACCGGGGAGCTGTTTTTT.